A single sample is the source of the 8 T cell receptor beta chains below, sequenced in a study of radiotherapy plus CTLA-4 blockade in lung cancer. Repertoires were generated with immunoSEQ multiplex PCR, while TCRdb's copy carries only in-frame clones and drops some. Of about 35,000 clones listed, approximately 85% were seen once; the top ten hold about 5.6%. The specimen comprised peripheral blood, sampled from a patient treated with radiotherapy plus ipilimumab. The receptors here all came from a human donor with non-small cell lung cancer who had stable disease on radiotherapy plus ipilimumab.

The rearrangement links TRBV28 to TRBJ2-5; tentatively, D is TRBD1 (6 bases). The J call is in doubt because the DNA end fits TRBJ2-7 better. This CDR3 contains 14 residues. CDR1 and CDR2 (germline): MDHEN, SYDVKM. The CDR3: CASNLIQGDREQYF. DNA of the CDR3: TGTGCCAGCAACCTTATACAGGGAGATCGCGAGCAGTACTTC.

The chain links TRBV7-2 to TRBJ2-4, with D maybe TRBD2 (5 bases). The CDR3 sequence is 18 residues long. Germline assignment: CDR1 SGHTA and CDR2 FQGNSA. With 1 base removed from V and 0 bases from J, the gap between germline ends came to 16 bases. The CDR3 DNA follows: TGTGCCAGCAGCTTAGGGCCCCTGAGAGGGAAAGCCAAAAACATTCAGTACTTC. This gives the protein CASSLGPLRGKAKNIQYF.

The CDR3 DNA sequence: TGCGCCAGCGGTCCAACAGGGGCCTCCTCTGGAAACACCATATATTTT. It is translated as CASGPTGASSGNTIYF. The chain combines TRBV5-1 with TRBJ1-3, with 7 bases identical to TRBD1. Looked up from germline, CDR1 is SGHRS and CDR2 is YFSETQ. CDR3 length equals 16 residues. V lost 7 bases and J lost 0; bases outside the gene matches: 10.

The chain couples TRBV19 to TRBJ2-2; a possible D gene is TRBD1 (6 bases). In germline, CDR1 is LNHDA, CDR2 SQIVND (reference sequence). Trimming cost V 6 bases and J 6 bases, with 14 bases left between them. CDR3 length: 14 amino acids. The CDR3 loop is CASRFNYRAGELFF. DNA for the CDR3: TGTGCCAGTAGATTTAATTACAGGGCCGGGGAGCTGTTTTTT.

The J gene is TRBJ2-5, the V gene TRBV19, with D possibly being TRBD2 (6 bases). V was clipped by 5 bases and J by 7 bases, with 14 bases between them. This CDR3 has 13 amino acids. Per germline, CDR1 LNHDA and CDR2 SQIVND (reference sequence). CDR3 region: CASSRTTPGTQYF. The CDR3, as DNA: TGTGCCAGTAGTCGGACTACACCGGGGACCCAGTACTTC.

The V gene is TRBV29-1, the J gene TRBJ1-1, with D hard to call. CDR1 and CDR2 (germline): SQVTM, ANQGSEA. V dropped 0 bases and J dropped 1 base, with 9 bases sitting between them. This CDR3 contains 14 residues. The CDR3 reads CSVEDPRWNTEAFF. As DNA, the CDR3 is TGCAGCGTTGAAGATCCACGGTGGAACACTGAAGCTTTCTTT.

The V and J genes are TRBV4-3 and TRBJ2-7, with TRBD1 as a possible D gene (5 bases). Germline V gives CDR1 LGHNA, CDR2 YSLEER. The germline V and J ends were trimmed by 0 bases and 3 bases, with 12 bases remaining between them. The CDR3 has 15 amino acids. CDR3 coding DNA: TGCGCCAGCAGCCAAGATCATTCAGGGTACTACGAGCAGTACTTC. The encoded protein is CASSQDHSGYYEQYF.

This chain links TRBV29-1 with TRBJ1-3; 9 positions match TRBD1. Per the germline V gene, CDR1 is SQVTM and CDR2 is ANQGSEA. The CDR3 is made up of 14 amino acids. Trimming at V came to 3 bases and at J to 3 bases, leaving 3 bases not matched to a gene. This CDR3 is CSVDWTGDGNTIYF. CDR3 DNA: TGCAGCGTTGATTGGACAGGGGATGGAAACACCATATATTTT.